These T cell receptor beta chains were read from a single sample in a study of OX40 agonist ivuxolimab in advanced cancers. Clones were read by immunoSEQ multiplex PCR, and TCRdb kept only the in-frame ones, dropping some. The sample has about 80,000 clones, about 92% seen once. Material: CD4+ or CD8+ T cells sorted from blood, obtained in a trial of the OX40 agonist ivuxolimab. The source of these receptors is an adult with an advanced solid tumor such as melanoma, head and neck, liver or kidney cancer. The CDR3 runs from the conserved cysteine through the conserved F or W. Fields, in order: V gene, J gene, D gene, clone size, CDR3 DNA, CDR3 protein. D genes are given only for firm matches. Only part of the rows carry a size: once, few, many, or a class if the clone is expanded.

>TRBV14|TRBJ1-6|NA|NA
TGTGCCAGCAGCCAAGATGAGGCCGGCCCCCTCCACTTT
CASSQDEAGPLHF
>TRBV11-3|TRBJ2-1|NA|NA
TGTGCCAGCAGCTTAGGTCCTAGATACAATGAGCAGTTCTTC
CASSLGPRYNEQFF
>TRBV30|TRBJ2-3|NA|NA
TGTGCCTGGAGTCTCACAGATACGCAGTATTTT
CAWSLTDTQYF
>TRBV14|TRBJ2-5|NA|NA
TGTGCCAGCAGCCTATTTACCGAGGGAGACTTCCCACAAGAGACCCAGTACTTC
CASSLFTEGDFPQETQYF
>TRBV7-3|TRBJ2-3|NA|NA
TGTGCCAGCAGCTTAAGGCGCACAGATACGCAGTATTTT
CASSLRRTDTQYF
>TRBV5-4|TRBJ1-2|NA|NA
TGTGCCAGCAGCTTGGAGGTTACTAGGTCCGGGTATGGCTATGGCTACACCTTC
CASSLEVTRSGYGYGYTF
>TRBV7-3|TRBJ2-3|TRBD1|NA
TGTGCCGGCAGCCCTGGGACAGGGGTTACAGATACGCAGTATTTT
CAGSPGTGVTDTQYF
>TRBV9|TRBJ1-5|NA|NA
TGTGCCAGCAGCCCGGACAGCTATAGCAATCAGCCCCAGCATTTT
CASSPDSYSNQPQHF
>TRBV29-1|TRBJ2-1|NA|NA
TGCAGCGTTGACTGGGGGAATGAGCAGTTCTTC
CSVDWGNEQFF
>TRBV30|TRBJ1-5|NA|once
TGTGCCTGGAGTGTCGATTGGGTGGATCAGCCCCAGCATTTT
CAWSVDWVDQPQHF
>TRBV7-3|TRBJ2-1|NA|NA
TGTGCCAGCAGCTTAGGGCGGCTCTCCTACAATGAGCAGTTCTTC
CASSLGRLSYNEQFF
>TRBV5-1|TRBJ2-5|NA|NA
TGCGCCAGCATGGAAATGTCCCGGGAGACCCAGTACTTC
CASMEMSRETQYF
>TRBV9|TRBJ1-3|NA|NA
TGTGCCAGCAGCGTAGGAGGGACAGGAAACACCATATATTTT
CASSVGGTGNTIYF
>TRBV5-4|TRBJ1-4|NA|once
TGTGCCAGCAGTTTTACCGCAACTAATGAAAAACTGTTTTTT
CASSFTATNEKLFF
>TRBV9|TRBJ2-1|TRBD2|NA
TGTGCCAGCAGCCCTCGACGACTAGCGGGGGCCTACAATGAGCAGTTCTTC
CASSPRRLAGAYNEQFF
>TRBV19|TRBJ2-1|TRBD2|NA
TGTGCCAGTAGGCTAGCGGGAGGGAATTACAATGAGCAGTTCTTC
CASRLAGGNYNEQFF
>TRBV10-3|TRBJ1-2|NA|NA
TGTGCCATCAAAAGCGGGCAGGAAGTTGGTGGCTACACCTTC
CAIKSGQEVGGYTF
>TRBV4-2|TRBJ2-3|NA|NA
TGTGCCAGCAGCCAAGATCTACTTTCTGTCGGTACGCAGTATTTT
CASSQDLLSVGTQYF
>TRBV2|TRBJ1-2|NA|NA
TGTGCCAGCAGTGAAGCTCGGGGGCCTGGCTACACCTTC
CASSEARGPGYTF
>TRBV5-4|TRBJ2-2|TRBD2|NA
TGTGCCAGCAGCCGGGGGGTAGCGGGAAGGTCGAACACCGGGGAGCTGTTTTTT
CASSRGVAGRSNTGELFF
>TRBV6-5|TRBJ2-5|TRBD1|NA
TGTGCCAGCAGTTCTTTGGACAGGGAAGAGACCCAGTACTTC
CASSSLDREETQYF
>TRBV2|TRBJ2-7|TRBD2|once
TGTGCCAGCACCGAAGGACTAGCGGGTTTGTACGAGCAGTACTTC
CASTEGLAGLYEQYF
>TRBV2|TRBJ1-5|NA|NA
TGTGCCAGCAGTACGGGCCCCACCGGGCCCCAGCATTTT
CASSTGPTGPQHF
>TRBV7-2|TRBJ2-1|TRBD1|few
TGTGCCAGCAGCACCAGCCTAGGGGGCCATGAGCAGTTCTTC
CASSTSLGGHEQFF